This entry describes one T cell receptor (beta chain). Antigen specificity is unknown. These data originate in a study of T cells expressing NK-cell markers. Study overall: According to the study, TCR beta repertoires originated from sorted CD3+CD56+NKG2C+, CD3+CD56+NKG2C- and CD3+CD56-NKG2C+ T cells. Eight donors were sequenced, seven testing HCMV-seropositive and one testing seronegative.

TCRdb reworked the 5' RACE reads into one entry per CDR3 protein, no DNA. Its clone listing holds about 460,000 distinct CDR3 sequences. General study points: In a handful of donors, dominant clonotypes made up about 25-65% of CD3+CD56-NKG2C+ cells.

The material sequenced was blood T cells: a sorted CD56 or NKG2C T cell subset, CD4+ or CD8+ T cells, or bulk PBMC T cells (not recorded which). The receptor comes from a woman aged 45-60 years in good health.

The CDR3 loop reads CASSRGTVATNEKLFF. The chain links TRBV7-8 to TRBJ1-4; TCRdb picks TRBD1, but there is no DNA to check that call. CDR3 size: 16 residues. From germline, CDR1 is SGHVS and CDR2 FQNEAQ.